This T cell receptor beta chain was sequenced for a study of neurological immune-mediated disorders. The time point was: longitudinal time-point 3. Unsorted libraries came from 2 million PBMCs stored at -80 °C. With 10-nucleotide random UMIs included, cDNA was synthesized by 5'RACE. One entry per CDR3 protein results from TCRdb running MiXCR on the 5' RACE reads. Among tens of thousands of distinct CDR3 sequences listed, 7.5% to 9.5% were seen once. This clonotype was detected ten times or more. Its antigen is unknown. Study results and caveats: The study found the most TCR clonal expansion in HTLV-1-associated myelopathy and the least in multiple sclerosis, below healthy controls. Expanded clones shared no identical CDR3 amino acid sequences across subjects, which suggested private TCR-beta repertoires in all groups.

This CDR3 is 14 amino acids long. The V end was cut by 2 bases, the J end by 0 bases, with 5 bases between. The chain recombines TRBV12-3 or TRBV12-4 with TRBJ1-5; D remains unclear. The source of this sequence is a middle-aged woman in good health. The sequenced sample was PBMCs. The CDR3 nucleotides read TGTGCCAGCAGTTTACTGATTAGCAATCAGCCCCAGCATTTT. Amino acids: CASSLLISNQPQHF.